The rows below give T cell receptor beta chains drawn from one sample of a study of Ad26.COV2.S vaccination and SARS-CoV-2 variants. Only in-frame clones appear in the TCRdb table, and some are missing; sequencing was by immunoSEQ multiplex PCR. The sample yields some 640,000 clones, roughly 90% seen once. This specimen consisted of peripheral blood, obtained in a trial of Ad26.COV2.S vaccine versus placebo. The receptors here all came from a person between 18 and 60 years old who received the Ad26.COV2.S COVID-19 vaccine or a placebo. Both conserved end residues are part of each CDR3. Each record gives: V gene, clone size, J gene, D gene, CDR3 protein, CDR3 DNA. D genes are given only for firm matches. Clone size is stated in some rows and not others, as once, few, many or a class when expanded.

>TRBV10-2|-|TRBJ2-7|-
CASSPQPGYEQYF
TGCGCCAGCAGTCCCCAGCCGGGGTACGAGCAGTACTTC
>TRBV5-5|-|TRBJ1-2|-
CASSLTGRADYGYTF
TGTGCCAGCAGCTTGACGGGAAGGGCGGACTATGGCTACACCTTC
>TRBV7-2|-|TRBJ2-7|TRBD1
CASSLTGQGSYEQYF
TGTGCCAGCAGCTTAACCGGACAGGGCTCCTACGAGCAGTACTTC
>TRBV2|-|TRBJ1-6|TRBD1
CASSESPGQGLRSPLHF
TGTGCCAGCAGTGAAAGTCCGGGACAGGGGTTGCGTTCACCCCTCCACTTT
>TRBV19|-|TRBJ1-5|-
CASIGGWDQPQHF
TGTGCCAGTATTGGGGGCTGGGATCAGCCCCAGCATTTT
>TRBV4-3|-|TRBJ1-1|-
CASSQDGGGGTEAFF
TGCGCCAGCAGCCAAGATGGAGGGGGGGGCACTGAAGCTTTCTTT
>TRBV5-1|-|TRBJ2-1|TRBD2
CASSLGNSGGANEQFF
TGCGCCAGCAGCTTGGGAAATAGCGGGGGGGCCAATGAGCAGTTCTTC
>TRBV24-1|-|TRBJ2-3|TRBD2
CATSARAGLTDTQYF
TGTGCCACCAGTGCCCGAGCGGGACTCACAGATACGCAGTATTTT
>TRBV2|-|TRBJ1-5|-
CASSAGSTGFNQPQHF
TGTGCCAGCAGTGCTGGGTCTACAGGTTTCAATCAGCCCCAGCATTTT
>TRBV7-9|-|TRBJ2-1|TRBD1
CASSLRTGTGFF
TGTGCCAGCAGCTTAAGGACAGGGACGGGGTTCTTC
>TRBV27|-|TRBJ1-5|-
CASSLQGNQPQHF
TGTGCCAGCAGTTTACAGGGAAATCAGCCCCAGCATTTT
>TRBV19|-|TRBJ1-1|-
CASSTWDTGEAFF
TGTGCCAGTAGTACCTGGGACACCGGTGAAGCTTTCTTT
>TRBV6-2/TRBV6-3|-|TRBJ1-5|TRBD1
CASSYSKAGTGRGNQPQHF
TGTGCCAGCAGTTACTCGAAGGCTGGGACAGGGAGAGGGAATCAGCCCCAGCATTTT
>TRBV27|-|TRBJ1-6|-
CASRRGEDNSPLHF
TGTGCCAGCAGGCGGGGGGAGGATAATTCACCCCTCCACTTT
>TRBV6-5|-|TRBJ2-5|TRBD1
CASSRTGDRETQYF
TGTGCCAGCAGCCGAACAGGGGATAGAGAGACCCAGTACTTC
>TRBV15|-|TRBJ2-7|-
CATSRDKVLGEQYF
TGTGCCACCAGCAGAGATAAAGTCCTTGGCGAGCAGTACTTC
>TRBV5-1|-|TRBJ2-1|TRBD1
CASSRGPNGQVISSSYNEQFF
TGCGCCAGCTCAAGGGGTCCGAACGGACAGGTTATTTCCAGCTCCTACAATGAGCAGTTCTTC
>TRBV13|-|TRBJ2-7|-
CASSLHGADEQYF
TGTGCCAGCAGCTTACATGGAGCGGACGAGCAGTACTTC
>TRBV5-1|-|TRBJ1-2|-
CASSLDLNSPDTF
TGCGCCAGCAGCTTGGATTTGAACAGTCCGGACACCTTC
>TRBV30|-|TRBJ2-7|TRBD2
CAWSEASGPYEQYF
TGTGCCTGGAGTGAGGCTAGCGGGCCCTACGAGCAGTACTTC
>TRBV5-1|-|TRBJ2-3|TRBD2
CASSGLAGGLSTDTQYF
TGCGCCAGCAGCGGACTAGCGGGGGGGCTCAGCACAGATACGCAGTATTTT
>TRBV7-8|-|TRBJ1-5|-
CASSLVGGNQPQHF
TGTGCCAGCAGCTTAGTGGGCGGCAATCAGCCCCAGCATTTT
>TRBV18|-|TRBJ2-5|TRBD1
CASSDRVGETQYF
TGTGCCAGCTCCGACAGGGTCGGGGAGACCCAGTACTTC
>TRBV6-5|-|TRBJ1-4|-
CASSNRALNEKLFF
TGTGCCAGCAGTAACAGGGCGCTTAATGAAAAACTGTTTTTT
>TRBV6-2/TRBV6-3|-|TRBJ1-1|TRBD1
CASSWVRGTGVPEAFF
TGTGCCAGCAGTTGGGTTCGGGGGACAGGGGTCCCTGAAGCTTTCTTT
>TRBV20-1|-|TRBJ2-7|-
CSAARRLEQYF
TGCAGTGCCGCCCGACGGCTCGAGCAGTACTTC
>TRBV12-3/TRBV12-4|-|TRBJ2-3|-
CASTGHEADTQYF
TGTGCCAGCACGGGACATGAGGCAGATACGCAGTATTTT
>TRBV19|-|TRBJ2-2|-
CASSSGAPHTGELFF
TGTGCCAGTAGTTCCGGGGCCCCACACACCGGGGAGCTGTTTTTT
>TRBV2|-|TRBJ2-3|-
CASRIGGGLGDTQYF
TGTGCCAGCAGAATTGGCGGGGGCCTGGGGGATACGCAGTATTTT
>TRBV4-1|-|TRBJ2-7|-
CASSQGMAGSYEQYF
TGCGCCAGCAGCCAAGGAATGGCGGGCTCCTACGAGCAGTACTTC
>TRBV5-4|-|TRBJ2-2|TRBD1
CASSPPGQANTGELFF
TGTGCCAGCAGTCCGCCTGGACAGGCCAACACCGGGGAGCTGTTTTTT
>TRBV7-8|-|TRBJ1-1|-
CASSPGGPLSTEAFF
TGTGCCAGCAGCCCGGGGGGACCTCTTAGCACTGAAGCTTTCTTT
>TRBV5-6|-|TRBJ1-2|TRBD1
CASSLNPGGNYGYTF
TGTGCCAGCAGCTTGAATCCAGGGGGCAACTATGGCTACACCTTC
>TRBV11-2|-|TRBJ2-5|TRBD2
CASSARLAGNQETQYF
TGTGCCAGCAGCGCTAGACTAGCGGGAAACCAAGAGACCCAGTACTTC
>TRBV30|-|TRBJ1-1|-
CAWSPLLTGGTEAFF
TGTGCCTGGAGTCCCCTCTTAACCGGTGGGACTGAAGCTTTCTTT
>TRBV18|-|TRBJ2-7|-
CASSPEQGFYEQYF
TGTGCCAGCTCACCCGAACAGGGTTTCTACGAGCAGTACTTC
>TRBV6-5|few|TRBJ2-7|-
CASSTWGEQYF
TGTGCCAGCAGTACCTGGGGCGAGCAGTACTTC
>TRBV2|-|TRBJ1-5|TRBD1
CASSDGGPGGYNQPQHF
TGTGCCAGCAGTGATGGGGGCCCAGGGGGTTACAATCAGCCCCAGCATTTT
>TRBV6-2/TRBV6-3|-|TRBJ2-5|TRBD1
CASSYSDRGTLRETQYF
TGTGCCAGCAGTTACTCGGACAGGGGTACCTTGCGGGAGACCCAGTACTTC
>TRBV7-9|-|TRBJ1-1|-
CASSRRVAGGTEAFF
TGTGCCAGCAGCCGAAGGGTGGCCGGGGGCACTGAAGCTTTCTTT
>TRBV19|-|TRBJ1-6|-
CASSMGGTDGNSPLHF
TGTGCCAGTAGTATGGGTGGGACGGATGGGAATTCACCCCTCCACTTT
>TRBV5-4|-|TRBJ2-2|-
CASSLGGTPNTGELFF
TGTGCCAGCAGCTTGGGTGGGACACCCAACACCGGGGAGCTGTTTTTT
>TRBV18|once|TRBJ2-7|TRBD2
CASSPGGRTRGGQYF
TGTGCCAGCTCACCAGGCGGGAGAACGCGAGGAGGGCAGTACTTC
>TRBV2|-|TRBJ2-2|-
CASTLGRADTGELFF
TGTGCCAGCACATTGGGACGGGCAGACACCGGGGAGCTGTTTTTT
>TRBV27|-|TRBJ2-3|TRBD2
CASSSLAGELGTQYF
TGTGCCAGCAGTTCGCTAGCGGGGGAGCTTGGAACGCAGTATTTT
>TRBV5-1|once|TRBJ2-2|TRBD2
CASSLVGAGANTGELFF
TGCGCCAGCAGCTTGGTGGGAGCGGGAGCAAACACCGGGGAGCTGTTTTTT
>TRBV6-6|-|TRBJ2-1|-
CAAGGRSSYNEQFF
TGTGCCGCGGGTGGGAGGAGCTCCTACAATGAGCAGTTCTTC
>TRBV11-2|-|TRBJ2-7|-
CASSLGTTAYEQYF
TGTGCCAGCAGCTTAGGGACTACGGCTTACGAGCAGTACTTC
>TRBV7-2|-|TRBJ1-2|TRBD1
CASSRDSNKDNYGYTF
TGTGCCAGCAGCCGGGACAGTAACAAAGATAACTATGGCTACACCTTC
>TRBV7-2|-|TRBJ2-5|TRBD2
CASSPWGAGSQETQYF
TGTGCCAGCAGCCCCTGGGGAGCGGGAAGCCAAGAGACCCAGTACTTC
>TRBV27|-|TRBJ1-1|TRBD1
CASSLGDRDRVTEAFF
TGTGCCAGCAGTTTAGGGGACCGGGACAGAGTTACTGAAGCTTTCTTT
>TRBV7-2|-|TRBJ2-2|-
CASSLHASGELFF
TGTGCCAGCAGCTTACACGCTTCAGGGGAGCTGTTTTTT
>TRBV6-5|-|TRBJ1-1|-
CASSYSRFGGATEAFF
TGTGCCAGCAGTTACTCGAGGTTCGGGGGGGCAACTGAAGCTTTCTTT
>TRBV24-1|-|TRBJ2-5|-
CATTRVRARIDPIETQYF
TGTGCCACCACTCGGGTGAGGGCGAGGATCGACCCGATAGAGACCCAGTACTTC